The 16 T cell receptor beta chains below were found in one sample sequenced in a study of blood T cell repertoires in COVID-19. TCRdb's table, derived via immunoSEQ multiplex PCR, lists solely in-frame clones and lacks some. This table has approximately 220,000 clones, about nine tenths appearing once. Sequencing was performed on peripheral blood. These receptors were collected from a man over 45 with acute or convalescent COVID-19.

The chain uses TRBV5-1 and TRBJ2-5; TRBD2 matches 8 bases. The V and J ends lost 4 bases and 3 bases, in that order; junction bases with no gene match: 11. This CDR3 comprises 16 residues. The germline CDR1 and CDR2 sequences are SGHRS and YFSETQ. This CDR3 reads CASSPPVGGVKETQYF. CDR3 bases: TGCGCCAGCAGCCCCCCGGTCGGGGGGGTAAAAGAGACCCAGTACTTC. Supplemented by reference TRBV5-1 and TRBJ2-5, the full variable domain reads KAGVTQTPRYLIKTRGQQVTLSCSPISGHRSVSWYQQTPGQGLQFLFEYFSETQRNKGNFPGRFSGRQFSNSRSEMNVSTLELGDSALYLCASSPPVGGVKETQYFGPGTRLLVL.

This chain joins TRBV18 and TRBJ2-7; D not certain. Germline loops: CDR1 KGHSH, CDR2 LQKENI. The CDR3 has 13 amino acids. The V end was cut by 3 bases, the J end by 4 bases, with 10 bases between. This CDR3 is CASSPPQWYEQYF. CDR3 nucleotides: TGTGCCAGCTCACCTCCACAGTGGTACGAGCAGTACTTC.

The V call is TRBV5-1, the J call TRBJ1-2, with D maybe TRBD1 (5 bases). The ends were cut back, 4 bases at V and 1 base at J, with 11 bases in the middle. The germline gives CDR1 SGHRS, CDR2 YFSETQ. This CDR3 has 14 amino acids. The CDR3 coding sequence is TGCGCCAGCAGCCCGCCGACAGTTAACTATGGCTACACCTTC. It yields the protein CASSPPTVNYGYTF.

This clone was detected only once. This chain connects TRBV14 to TRBJ2-2; the match to TRBD1 covers 9 bases. The CDR3 has 18 residues. Germline V gene lookup returns CDR1 SGHDN and CDR2 FVKESK. V shed 4 bases and J 2 bases; nucleotides not matched to a gene: 11. DNA for the CDR3: TGTGCCAGCAGCCCTTTTGGTGGGACAGGGACTAACACCGGGGAGCTGTTTTTT. It codes for CASSPFGGTGTNTGELFF. Full variable domain (missing parts from reference TRBV14 and TRBJ2-2): EAGVTQFPSHSVIEKGQTVTLRCDPISGHDNLYWYRRVMGKEIKFLLHFVKESKQDESGMPNNRFLAERTGGTYSTLKVQPAELEDSGVYFCASSPFGGTGTNTGELFFGEGSRLTVL.

The chain employs TRBV3-1 (or the pseudogene TRBV3-2) and TRBJ2-5, with D possibly being TRBD2 (6 bases). The CDR3 has 13 residues. Trimming pared 3 bases from V and 9 bases from J, leaving 14 bases between. CDR1 LGHDT and CDR2 YNNKEL come from the germline V gene (reference sequence). The CDR3 sequence: CASSQTSPGAQYF. CDR3 DNA: TGTGCCAGCAGCCAGACTAGTCCGGGGGCCCAGTACTTC.

The chain recombines TRBV7-9 with TRBJ2-7; D perhaps matches TRBD1 (5 bases). Germline V gene sequence: CDR1 SEHNR, CDR2 FQNEAQ (reference sequence). The CDR3 length is 14 residues. V dropped 5 bases and J dropped 6 bases, with 17 bases sitting between them. The CDR3 protein is CASSPGFQSSEQYF. The CDR3 DNA reads TGTGCCAGCAGCCCAGGGTTTCAGAGCTCCGAGCAGTACTTC.

The chain links TRBV19 to TRBJ2-1; tentative D call: TRBD2 (5 bases). The CDR3 runs to 14 residues. The V gene's germline CDR1 is LNHDA and CDR2 SQIVND (reference sequence). V was trimmed by 5 bases and J by 3 bases, leaving 11 bases between them. The chain's CDR3 is CASSPSSYYNEQFF. As DNA, the CDR3 is TGTGCCAGTAGTCCTAGCTCTTACTACAATGAGCAGTTCTTC.

In its sample, this clone is medium-sized. This chain uses TRBV30 with TRBJ2-7; D remains ambiguous. This CDR3 has 13 residues. Trimming took off 5 bases at V and 2 bases at J, with 13 bases between the two ends. Germline-derived CDR1 and CDR2 are GTSNPN and SVGIG (reference sequence). DNA of the CDR3: TGTGCCTGGCGACGACTGGGTGCCTACGAGCAGTACTTC. It is translated as CAWRRLGAYEQYF.

The sample holds a few counts of this clone. V gene TRBV20-1 combines with J gene TRBJ1-6, with 9 bases fitting TRBD1. The CDR3 sequence is 15 residues long. The germline gives CDR1 DFQATT, CDR2 SNEGSKA (reference sequence). The ends lost 3 bases at V and 7 bases at J; junction bases unmatched: 7. The CDR3 sequence is CSASAQGAGNSPLHF. The CDR3 nucleotides are TGCAGTGCTAGTGCACAGGGGGCCGGGAATTCACCCCTCCACTTT.

The count of this clone is one. The chain recombines TRBV6-5 with TRBJ2-7; 8 positions agree with TRBD1. The CDR3 totals 12 residues. The trim removed 8 bases at V and 4 bases at J, leaving 4 bases unmatched. CDR1 and CDR2 (germline): MNHEY, SVGAGI. The CDR3 DNA follows: TGTGCCAGCCATAGACAGGGGTACGAGCAGTACTTC. The encoded protein is CASHRQGYEQYF.

J is TRBJ2-5 and V is TRBV5-1, with TRBD2 as a possible D gene (5 bases). The CDR3 has 14 amino acids. Trimming stripped 4 bases from V and 5 bases from J, with 15 bases between. CDR1 SGHRS and CDR2 YFSETQ come from the germline V gene. In DNA form, the CDR3 reads TGCGCCAGCAGCCCGAGACTCGAGCGGGAGACCCAGTACTTC. Amino acid sequence: CASSPRLERETQYF.

The chain links TRBV5-1 to TRBJ1-4, with D perhaps matching TRBD1 (6 bases). Trimming cost V 4 bases and J 3 bases, with 10 bases left between them. CDR3 length equals 14 residues. CDR1 and CDR2 from the germline V gene are SGHRS and YFSETQ. This CDR3 is CASSIQGSNEKLFF. For the CDR3, the DNA is TGCGCCAGCAGCATACAGGGATCTAATGAAAAACTGTTTTTT.

This clone is a singleton in its sample. V is TRBV12-3 or TRBV12-4 and J is TRBJ1-5, with D perhaps TRBD1 (5 bases). Trimming left V 1 base short and J 13 bases short, with 11 bases between. This CDR3 contains 12 residues. This CDR3 reads CASSLGSQGQHF. Here the CDR3 DNA reads TGTGCCAGCAGTTTAGGGTCGCAGGGTCAGCATTTT.

This chain connects TRBV3-1 (or the pseudogene TRBV3-2) to TRBJ1-6, with TRBD1 identical over 7 bases. Germline values: CDR1 LGHDT, CDR2 YNNKEL (reference sequence). This CDR3 spans 14 amino acids. With 1 base clipped from V and 11 bases from J, the junction kept 5 bases outside the gene matches. DNA for the CDR3: TGTGCCAGCAGCCAAGGTCAGGGGGTGGCACCCCTCCACTTT. It specifies CASSQGQGVAPLHF.

In the case of this clone: Other DNA sequences in this sample translate to the same CDR3. The gene calls are TRBV18 and TRBJ1-5; D gene uncertain. Trimming shortened V by 2 bases and J by 4 bases, and 6 bases separated the two germline ends. CDR3 length equals 13 residues. Germline CDR1 and CDR2: KGHSH and LQKENI. The CDR3 is CASSPGENQPQHF. CDR3 DNA: TGTGCCAGCTCACCAGGGGAGAATCAGCCCCAGCATTTT.

The chain employs TRBV30 and TRBJ2-2, with unresolved D. V gave up 0 bases and J gave up 0 bases, with 8 bases separating them. From germline, CDR1 is GTSNPN and CDR2 SVGIG (reference sequence). CDR3 size: 15 residues. CDR3 sequence: CAWSVPGPNTGELFF. CDR3 nucleotide sequence: TGTGCCTGGAGTGTACCTGGGCCGAACACCGGGGAGCTGTTTTTT.